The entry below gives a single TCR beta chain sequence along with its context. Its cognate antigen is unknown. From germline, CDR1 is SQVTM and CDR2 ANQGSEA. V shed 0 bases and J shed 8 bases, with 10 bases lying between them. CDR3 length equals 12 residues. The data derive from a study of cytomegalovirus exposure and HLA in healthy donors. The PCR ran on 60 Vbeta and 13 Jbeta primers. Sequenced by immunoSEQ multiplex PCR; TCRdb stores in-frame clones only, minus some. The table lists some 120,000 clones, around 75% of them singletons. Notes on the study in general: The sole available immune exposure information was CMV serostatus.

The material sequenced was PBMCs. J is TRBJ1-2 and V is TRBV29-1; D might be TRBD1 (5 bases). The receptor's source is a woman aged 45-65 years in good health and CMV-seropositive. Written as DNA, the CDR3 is TGCAGCGTTGAAGATCCCGGGGGAGGCTACACCTTC. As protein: CSVEDPGGGYTF.